This T cell receptor beta chain was sequenced in a study of molecular identifiers for immune sequencing clone quantification. With 5 bases clipped from V and 4 bases from J, the junction kept 7 bases outside the gene matches. The germline CDR1 and CDR2 sequences are MNHEY and SVGEGT. The CDR3 is made up of 16 amino acids. TCRdb reanalysed the PCR reads using MiXCR and keeps one entry per CDR3 protein. The table records 62,000 or so distinct CDR3 sequences, 15% to 20% of them present only once. The sample was naive CD8+ T cells from blood, with Jurkat cell RNA spiked in. Subset here: FACS-sorted CD8+CD4-CCR7+CD45RA+ naive T cells. This TCR was recovered from a human donor in good health. Some libraries in this study had Jurkat cell RNA spiked in. The genes are TRBV6-2 or TRBV6-3 and TRBJ2-1; 11 bases are shared with TRBD2. The CDR3 DNA reads TGTGCCAGCAGTCGAAAGGGACTAGCGGTATACAATGAGCAGTTCTTC. Its protein is CASSRKGLAVYNEQFF.